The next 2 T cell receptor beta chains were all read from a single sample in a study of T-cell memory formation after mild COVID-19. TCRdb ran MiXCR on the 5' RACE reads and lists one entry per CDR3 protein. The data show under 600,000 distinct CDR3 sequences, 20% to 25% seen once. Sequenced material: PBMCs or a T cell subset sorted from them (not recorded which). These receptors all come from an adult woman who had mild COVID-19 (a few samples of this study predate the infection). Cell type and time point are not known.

For the CDR3, the DNA is TGTGCCAGCGGTTCACAGGGCAGAGGCTTCTACGAGCAGTACTTC. Translating it yields CASGSQGRGFYEQYF. The chain couples TRBV7-9 to TRBJ2-7; a possible D gene is TRBD1 (6 bases). The germline CDR1 and CDR2 sequences are SEHNR and FQNEAQ (reference sequence). The CDR3 consists of 15 residues. V was cut by 8 bases and J by 3 bases, with 20 bases left in between.

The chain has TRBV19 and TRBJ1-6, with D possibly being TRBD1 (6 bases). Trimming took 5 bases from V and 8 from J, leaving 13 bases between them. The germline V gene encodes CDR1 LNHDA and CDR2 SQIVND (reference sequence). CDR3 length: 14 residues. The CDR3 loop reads CASSLGGVYSPLHF. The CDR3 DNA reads TGTGCCAGTAGTTTAGGGGGGGTTTATTCACCCCTCCACTTT.